The 15 T cell receptor beta chains presented below share a single source sample, sequenced in a study of cytomegalovirus exposure and HLA in healthy donors. Primers for the PCR totalled 60 Vbeta and 13 Jbeta. The repertoire was sequenced with immunoSEQ multiplex PCR; TCRdb's copy has only in-frame clones and lacks some. The data contain tens of thousands of clones, more than 60% of them singletons. The sample comprised PBMCs. These receptors were collected from a man over 45 in good health and CMV-seropositive.

The rearrangement joins TRBV5-6 to TRBJ2-2, with D possibly matching TRBD2 (5 bases). The CDR3 is made up of 15 amino acids. CDR1 and CDR2 from the germline V gene are SGHDT and YYEEEE. V shed 1 base and J shed 3 bases, with 10 bases lying between them. The CDR3 nucleotides read TGTGCCAGCAGCTTGAGAAGCGGAGACACCGGGGAGCTGTTTTTT. Translating gives CASSLRSGDTGELFF. The full variable domain, with the rest looked up from reference TRBV5-6 and TRBJ2-2, is DAGVTQSPTHLIKTRGQQVTLRCSPKSGHDTVSWYQQALGQGPQFIFQYYEEEERQRGNFPDRFSGHQFPNYSSELNVNALLLGDSALYLCASSLRSGDTGELFFGEGSRLTVL.

This chain links TRBV5-4 with TRBJ2-7; TRBD1 aligns across 8 bases. CDR1 SGHNT and CDR2 YYREEE come from the germline V gene (reference sequence). V was clipped by 6 bases and J by 6 bases; unmatched bases: 8. This CDR3 spans 13 amino acids. The CDR3 reads CASKSGTGVEQYF. CDR3 DNA: TGTGCCAGCAAATCCGGGACAGGAGTCGAGCAGTACTTC.

A single count supports this clone. Germline and junction disagree at one end, which may indicate a read error. This sequence joins TRBV5-1 and TRBJ2-6; the D gene is possibly TRBD1 (5 bases). The CDR3 has 15 residues. Germline loops: CDR1 SGHRS, CDR2 YFSETQ. The CDR3 spells CASSVTATGANGLTF. The CDR3 DNA sequence: TGCGCCAGCAGCGTGACAGCGACTGGGGCCAACGGCCTGACTTTC.

The rearrangement joins TRBV30 to TRBJ2-7, with 7 bases fitting TRBD2. Unmatched junction bases numbered 16, after V lost 4 bases and J lost 4 bases. The CDR3 spans 16 residues. Germline-derived CDR1 and CDR2 are GTSNPN and SVGIG (reference sequence). The CDR3 here is CAWTLRGGEGLYEQYF. CDR3 sequence (DNA): TGTGCCTGGACTTTGCGGGGAGGGGAAGGCCTATACGAGCAGTACTTC.

This chain joins TRBV4-2 and TRBJ1-1, with 7 bases fitting TRBD1. CDR1 LGHNA and CDR2 YNFKEQ come from the germline V gene. After removal of 1 base from V and 1 base from J, the junction contained 0 bases not matched to a gene. This CDR3 is 14 amino acids long. The CDR3 DNA sequence: TGTGCCAGCAGCCAAGGACAGGGGAACACTGAAGCTTTCTTT. Translation gives CASSQGQGNTEAFF.

The chain joins TRBV7-6 to TRBJ2-2; weak D call: TRBD2 (5 bases). The CDR3 has 16 amino acids. Per germline, CDR1 SGHVS and CDR2 FNYEAQ. With 5 bases removed from V and 5 bases from J, the gap between germline ends came to 18 bases. CDR3 sequence (DNA): TGTGCCAGCAGCGCGGCCTCTACCAGCGGAACCGGGGAGCTGTTTTTT. Residues: CASSAASTSGTGELFF.

This rearrangement joins TRBV11-2 to TRBJ1-1; D gene uncertain. V lost 4 bases to trimming and J lost 2 bases, with 11 bases between them. Germline assignment: CDR1 SGHAT and CDR2 FQNNGV. The CDR3 length is 14 residues. This CDR3 is CASSSSGINTEAFF. The CDR3 nucleotides read TGTGCCAGCAGCTCCTCAGGAATTAACACTGAAGCTTTCTTT.

The genes are TRBV15 and TRBJ2-3; 10 bases are a match to TRBD2. The CDR3 is 16 amino acids. Germline CDR1 is LNHNV and CDR2 is YYDKDF (reference sequence). The V and J ends lost 3 bases and 6 bases, in that order; junction bases with no gene match: 9. CDR3 in DNA: TGTGCCACCAGCAGCGTAAAACTAGCGGGACTGGATACGCAGTATTTT. Translated: CATSSVKLAGLDTQYF.

The chain uses TRBV7-9 and TRBJ2-1, with 11 bases that match TRBD2. Germline V gene lookup returns CDR1 SEHNR and CDR2 FQNEAQ (reference sequence). The CDR3 contains 17 residues. Unmatched junction bases numbered 6, after V lost 1 base and J lost 4 bases. CDR3 amino acids: CASSLGEGLAEYNEQFF. CDR3 nucleotide sequence: TGTGCCAGCAGCTTAGGAGAGGGACTAGCGGAATACAATGAGCAGTTCTTC.

The count of this clone is one. The V and J genes are TRBV11-3 and TRBJ2-1, with a tentative D call TRBD2 (7 bases). The CDR3 extends over 18 amino acids. The germline V gene encodes CDR1 SGHNT and CDR2 YENEEA. V lost 0 bases and J lost 5, with 20 bases in between. The CDR3 DNA is TGTGCCAGCAGCTTAGAATTATGGGCTCGGGGGGCAAACAATGAGCAGTTCTTC. Translation gives CASSLELWARGANNEQFF.

The chain joins TRBV7-8 to TRBJ2-7, with TRBD2 matching 10 bases. This CDR3 spans 15 amino acids. In germline, CDR1 is SGHVS, CDR2 FQNEAQ. V lost 2 bases to trimming and J lost 1 base; unmatched junction nucleotides: 2. The CDR3 DNA is TGTGCCAGCAGCTTAACTAGCGGGGATTCCTACGAGCAGTACTTC. It encodes CASSLTSGDSYEQYF.

The chain has TRBV4-1 and TRBJ2-1; 8 nucleotides match TRBD2. The germline V gene encodes CDR1 MGHRA and CDR2 YSYEKL. This CDR3 comprises 15 residues. V dropped 5 bases and J dropped 5; count of bases not matched to a gene: 8. CDR3 amino acids: CASSYPGTRNNEQFF. The CDR3 DNA reads as TGCGCCAGCAGCTACCCCGGGACTAGGAACAATGAGCAGTTCTTC.

This clone was picked up a small number of times. CDR3 loop: CASSIAGGLTDTQYF. For the CDR3, the DNA is TGTGCCAGCAGTATAGCGGGAGGGCTCACAGATACGCAGTATTTT. The rearrangement links TRBV11-3 to TRBJ2-3; 11 bases are a match to TRBD2. The CDR3 length is 15 residues. CDR1 is SGHNT, CDR2 YENEEA, per germline. The junction had 4 bases not matched to a gene; V was cut back by 6 bases and J by 2 bases.

This chain connects TRBV13 to TRBJ2-3, with D unclear. V was shortened by 5 bases and J by 0 bases, with 12 bases between the two germline ends. CDR3 length equals 15 residues. From germline, CDR1 is PRHDT and CDR2 FYEKMQ (reference sequence). This CDR3 reads CASSPPLRSTDTQYF. As DNA, the CDR3 is TGTGCCAGCAGCCCCCCCCTGCGGAGCACAGATACGCAGTATTTT.

The chain is built from TRBV5-1 and TRBJ2-3, with TRBD1 as a possible D gene (5 bases). CDR3 length equals 16 residues. V lost 0 bases, J lost 1 base, and 12 bases lay in between. Germline V lookup: CDR1 SGHRS, CDR2 YFSETQ. As DNA, the CDR3 is TGCGCCAGCAGCTTGGACGGCACCAGGGGCACAGATACGCAGTATTTT. Translation gives CASSLDGTRGTDTQYF.